A selection of T cell receptor beta chains follows, all from one sample in a study of blood T cells in healthy people across ages. Each CDR3 protein gets one entry after TCRdb re-called the 5' RACE reads with MiXCR. The repertoire includes over a million distinct CDR3 sequences, 40% to 50% of them detected once, and approximately 20% sits in the top ten. Sequencing was performed on blood. Source of these receptors: a woman between 55 and 75 years old in good health. The conserved cysteine and the conserved F or W are not part of the CDR3 here. Not all rows give a size; the values are once, few, many and, for expanded clones, a class.

ASSLGVGDYSYEQY | 14 | TRBV27 | few | TRBJ2-7
ASSRAGERYEQY | 12 | TRBV5-1 | few | TRBJ2-7
ASSLSSTPSYNYGYT | 15 | TRBV7-8 | few | TRBJ1-2
ASSFLDGINQPQH | 13 | TRBV12-3/TRBV12-4 | few | TRBJ1-5
SASQEGPDTQY | 11 | TRBV20-1 | - | TRBJ2-3
ASSLAVGASPYNEQF | 15 | TRBV5-1 | - | TRBJ2-1
ASSYYGGNTEAF | 12 | TRBV6-5 | - | TRBJ1-1
SAIPATYEQY | 10 | TRBV20-1 | - | TRBJ2-7
ASGFAGESHEQY | 12 | TRBV6-2/TRBV6-3 | - | TRBJ2-7
SVGRGQGAKAGYT | 13 | TRBV29-1 | - | TRBJ1-2
ASSSGTGGNQPQH | 13 | TRBV12-3/TRBV12-4 | many | TRBJ1-5
ASSYSVGVRNTEAF | 14 | TRBV6-5 | - | TRBJ1-1
ASSPLPRAGAGDTQY | 15 | TRBV18 | - | TRBJ2-3
ASSPPSAGAANEQF | 14 | TRBV7-9 | - | TRBJ2-1
SSRDGSEEY | 9 | TRBV29-1 | - | TRBJ2-5
ASSFGLAGGRYTDTQY | 16 | TRBV5-1 | - | TRBJ2-3
ASSDRTGEKLF | 11 | TRBV25-1 | - | TRBJ1-4
ASSLVGGLGRSYGYT | 15 | TRBV11-2 | - | TRBJ1-2
ASSLGQSPYEQY | 12 | TRBV7-2 | few | TRBJ2-7
ASRESGLAAYNEQF | 14 | TRBV6-1 | - | TRBJ2-1
ASSVRSQVGTDTQY | 14 | TRBV7-9 | - | TRBJ2-3
ASSSGDPTTNTQY | 13 | TRBV6-5 | - | TRBJ2-3
AWSKGLAGVDEQY | 13 | TRBV30 | - | TRBJ2-7
ASSRGARMNTEAF | 13 | TRBV7-9 | few | TRBJ1-1
ASSYDTGPHQKLF | 13 | TRBV6-6 | - | TRBJ1-4
ATSDDRTGKGNEQF | 14 | TRBV24-1 | few | TRBJ2-1
LVAGEGEQF | 9 | TRBV29-1 | many | TRBJ2-1
ASSLFRGGGQPQH | 13 | TRBV28 | - | TRBJ1-5
ASSEGGTSVFEQF | 13 | TRBV9 | few | TRBJ2-1
ASSPRSYEQY | 10 | TRBV6-6 | many | TRBJ2-7
ASSSHLPGTSGILEQF | 16 | TRBV5-1 | once | TRBJ2-1
SARDPKTSGTDYQETQY | 17 | TRBV20-1 | - | TRBJ2-5
ASSYWGYSNEQF | 12 | TRBV5-6 | few | TRBJ2-1
ASSLPQQGRAF | 11 | TRBV5-1 | - | TRBJ1-1
AINQGSRETQY | 11 | TRBV10-3 | - | TRBJ2-5
ASRPEGETQY | 10 | TRBV7-9 | few | TRBJ2-5
ASSQGSSGGTYEQY | 14 | TRBV4-2 | - | TRBJ2-7